This TCR beta chain came from a study of cytomegalovirus exposure and HLA in healthy donors. Overall study context: A later analysis reported the 100 to 150 validation repertoires used the same platform as the 550 to 700 first-cohort repertoires. Study-level findings and limits: The study recorded 150 to 200 TCR beta chains that were cytomegalovirus-associated. There were some public TCRs occurring in many donors, but most TCR sequences were rare.

Separate from the roughly 720-subject first cohort was the roughly 130-subject validation cohort, to which the donors belonged. Concerning this clone: As yet, its antigen is unknown.

Generated by immunoSEQ multiplex PCR, the TCRdb table keeps only in-frame clones and is missing some. The data contain more than 95,000 clones, around 88% of them singletons. V shed 1 base and J shed 7 bases, with 14 bases lying between them. This CDR3 comprises 14 residues. Looked up from germline, CDR1 is SEHNR and CDR2 is FQNEAQ (reference sequence). The source of this sequence is a man aged 18 to 35 in good health and CMV-seronegative. The sample was PBMCs. This sequence joins TRBV7-9 and TRBJ2-7; D is possibly TRBD1 (5 bases). This CDR3 is CASSLGQGSGEQYF. The CDR3 nucleotides read TGTGCCAGCAGCTTAGGGCAGGGTTCCGGAGAGCAGTACTTC.